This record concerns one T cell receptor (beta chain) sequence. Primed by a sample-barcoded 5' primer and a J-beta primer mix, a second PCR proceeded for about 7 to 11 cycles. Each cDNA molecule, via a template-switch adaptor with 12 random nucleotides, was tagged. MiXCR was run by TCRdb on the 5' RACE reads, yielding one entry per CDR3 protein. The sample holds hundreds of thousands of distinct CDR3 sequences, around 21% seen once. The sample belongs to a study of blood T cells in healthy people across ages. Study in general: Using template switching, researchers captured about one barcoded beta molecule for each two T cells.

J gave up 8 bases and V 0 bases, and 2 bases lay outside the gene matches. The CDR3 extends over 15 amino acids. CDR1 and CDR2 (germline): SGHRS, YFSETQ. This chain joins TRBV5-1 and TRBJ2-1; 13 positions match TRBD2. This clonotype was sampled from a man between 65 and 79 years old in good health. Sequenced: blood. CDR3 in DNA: TGCGCCAGCAGCTTGGGAGGACTAGCGGGAGATGAGCAGTTCTTC. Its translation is CASSLGGLAGDEQFF.